These 16 T cell receptor beta chains came from one sample sequenced in a study of control samples from healthy donors and cancer patients. The method was immunoSEQ multiplex PCR; TCRdb's version includes in-frame clones alone and lacks a portion of them. The table lists about 160,000 clones, about 94% of them singletons. The sequencing sample was made of blood. These receptors all come from a woman aged 35 to 49 in good health.

Of note for this clone: The same CDR3 can be traced to other DNA sequences in this sample. The CDR3 DNA reads TGTGCCAGCAGCTTGACCGGGCTCGAGCAGTACTTC. Its protein is CASSLTGLEQYF. This rearrangement joins TRBV7-9 to TRBJ2-7; D gene uncertain. CDR3 length: 12 amino acids. Germline V lookup: CDR1 SEHNR, CDR2 FQNEAQ (reference sequence). The V end lost 3 bases, the J end lost 6 bases, and 9 bases lay between the germline ends.

CDR3 bases: TGCAGCGTTGAAGGGCAGGGGACAGATACGCAGTATTTT. Its translation: CSVEGQGTDTQYF. The V call is TRBV29-1, the J call TRBJ2-3; a possible D gene is TRBD1 (6 bases). The CDR3 is made up of 13 amino acids. CDR1 SQVTM and CDR2 ANQGSEA come from the germline V gene. The germline V and J ends were trimmed by 1 base and 3 bases, with 8 bases remaining between them.

J is TRBJ1-2 and V is TRBV6-2 or TRBV6-3; D call uncertain. Trimming removed 2 bases from V and 6 bases from J, with 13 bases in between. CDR1 MNHEY and CDR2 SVGEGT come from the germline V gene. CDR3 length equals 14 residues. The DNA for the CDR3 is TGTGCCAGCAGTTACGGGGAAGGGCTCGATGGCTACACCTTC. This codes for CASSYGEGLDGYTF.

The V and J genes are TRBV7-9 and TRBJ2-5; 9 nucleotides line up with TRBD1. The CDR3 runs 15 residues. V trimming: 4 bases; J trimming: 4 bases; junction bases outside the gene matches: 7. The germline V gene has CDR1 SEHNR and CDR2 FQNEAQ (reference sequence). CDR3 DNA: TGTGCCAGCAGCTCACAGGGACAGGGTAGAGAGACCCAGTACTTC. It yields the protein CASSSQGQGRETQYF.

The chain carries TRBV19 and TRBJ1-4; 9 bases align to TRBD1. Germline V gene sequence: CDR1 LNHDA, CDR2 SQIVND (reference sequence). The CDR3 length is 15 residues. The J segment lost 3 bases and the V segment lost 6 bases, leaving 5 bases of the junction unmatched. Written as DNA, the CDR3 is TGTGCCAGTAGGGCCCGGGACAGGGCTAATGAAAAACTGTTTTTT. Its translation is CASRARDRANEKLFF.

This clone occurred once. CDR3 protein: CASSQPRGRSGANVLTF. DNA of the CDR3: TGTGCCAGCAGTCAGCCCAGGGGTAGGTCTGGGGCCAACGTCCTGACTTTC. The chain carries TRBV6-6 and TRBJ2-6, with D possibly being TRBD1 (6 bases). Germline CDR1 and CDR2: MNHNY and SVGAGI (reference sequence). Trimming cost V 5 bases and J 1 base, with 15 bases left between them. The CDR3 length is 17 residues.

This chain connects TRBV6-5 to TRBJ1-3, with D perhaps matching TRBD1 (5 bases). Germline loops: CDR1 MNHEY, CDR2 SVGAGI. CDR3 length equals 15 residues. The V and J ends lost 6 bases and 7 bases respectively, with 19 bases between them. CDR3 protein: CASRIGREEGNTIYF. In nucleotides, the CDR3 is TGTGCCAGCAGAATAGGACGGGAGGAGGGGAACACCATATATTTT.

The gene calls are TRBV4-2 and TRBJ1-2; tentatively, D is TRBD1 (5 bases). With 0 bases removed from V and 2 bases from J, the gap between germline ends came to 7 bases. Per the germline V gene, CDR1 is LGHNA and CDR2 is YNFKEQ. The CDR3 covers 14 residues. CDR3 nucleotide sequence: TGTGCCAGCAGCCAAGATCGGGGCAACTATGGCTACACCTTC. Translated: CASSQDRGNYGYTF.

The chain couples TRBV5-5 to TRBJ2-3; D unresolved. Trimming took off 0 bases at V and 6 bases at J, with 2 bases between the two ends. The germline V gene encodes CDR1 SGHKS and CDR2 YYEKEE (reference sequence). The CDR3 covers 11 residues. The CDR3 reads CASSLVDTQYF. Here the CDR3 DNA reads TGTGCCAGCAGCTTGGTTGATACGCAGTATTTT.

CDR3 in DNA: TGCGCCAGCAGCAGTACCGGGACCATGAACACTGAAGCTTTCTTT. Translation gives CASSSTGTMNTEAFF. J is TRBJ1-1 and V is TRBV5-1; tentative D call: TRBD1 (5 bases). The ends were cut back, 4 bases at V and 0 bases at J, with 13 bases in the middle. Germline V gene data show CDR1 as SGHRS and CDR2 as YFSETQ. CDR3 length equals 15 residues.

Of note for this clone: This same CDR3 is encoded by further DNA sequences in the sample. This rearrangement joins TRBV15 to TRBJ1-1; D is uncertain. CDR3 length: 14 amino acids. The V end lost 1 base, the J end lost 4 bases, and 10 bases lay between the germline ends. From germline, CDR1 is LNHNV and CDR2 YYDKDF (reference sequence). CDR3 in DNA: TGTGCCACCAGCAGAGTTCGCGGTCGCACTGAAGCTTTCTTT. Encoded protein: CATSRVRGRTEAFF.

The genes are TRBV29-1 and TRBJ2-7; 10 nucleotides agree with TRBD1. Germline values: CDR1 SQVTM, CDR2 ANQGSEA. This CDR3 is built from 13 residues. Trimming cost V 4 bases and J 3 bases; bases outside gene matches: 3. The CDR3 protein is CSVVTGGIYEQYF. For the CDR3, the DNA is TGCAGCGTTGTGACAGGGGGCATCTACGAGCAGTACTTC.

The rearrangement uses TRBV4-1 and TRBJ1-2; D is ambiguous. The CDR3 is 17 residues long. The germline CDR1 and CDR2 sequences are MGHRA and YSYEKL. The germline V and J ends were trimmed by 4 bases and 0 bases, with 18 bases remaining between them. CDR3 sequence: CASSLILGKVSNYGYTF. CDR3 DNA sequence: TGCGCCAGCAGCCTCATTTTGGGGAAGGTGTCTAACTATGGCTACACCTTC.

The V and J genes are TRBV11-2 and TRBJ1-1; 7 bases line up with TRBD1. The CDR3 is made up of 15 amino acids. Germline assignment: CDR1 SGHAT and CDR2 FQNNGV. J was trimmed by 2 bases and V by 5 bases; bases with no gene match: 8. CDR3 DNA: TGTGCCAGCAGCCCAGGGGGAGGGGGCAACACTGAAGCTTTCTTT. It codes for CASSPGGGGNTEAFF. Using reference TRBV11-2 and TRBJ1-1 for the parts outside the CDR3, the full variable domain is EAGVAQSPRYKIIEKRQSVAFWCNPISGHATLYWYQQILGQGPKLLIQFQNNGVVDDSQLPKDRFSAERLKGVDSTLKIQPAKLEDSAVYLCASSPGGGGNTEAFFGQGTRLTVV.

This clone was counted a single time. V and J are TRBV4-1 and TRBJ1-2; a weak D match, TRBD1 (5 bases). This CDR3 spans 16 amino acids. CDR1 and CDR2 (germline): MGHRA, YSYEKL. Trimming took off 0 bases at V and 7 bases at J, with 18 bases between the two ends. The CDR3, as DNA: TGCGCCAGCAGCCAAGAGGGCGACAGTAGTCTTCGTGGCTACACCTTC. Translating gives CASSQEGDSSLRGYTF.

The genes are TRBV6-2 or TRBV6-3 and TRBJ2-3, with 7 bases matching TRBD2. The junction had 5 bases not matched to a gene; V was cut back by 4 bases and J by 1 base. The V gene's germline CDR1 is MNHEY and CDR2 SVGEGT. The CDR3 extends over 15 amino acids. CDR3 amino acids: CASSSAGVRTDTQYF. In nucleotides, the CDR3 is TGTGCCAGCAGTTCGGCGGGAGTGCGCACAGATACGCAGTATTTT.